The 7 T cell receptor beta chains below come from one sample, sequenced in a study of cytomegalovirus exposure and HLA in healthy donors. Both 60 Vbeta primers and 13 Jbeta primers went into the PCR. Assay: immunoSEQ multiplex PCR; the TCRdb copy retains only in-frame clones and omits some. Its table records roughly 62,000 clones. Sequencing used PBMCs. These TCRs come from a woman younger than 35 in good health and CMV-seronegative.

This rearrangement joins TRBV7-8 to TRBJ1-1, with 9 nucleotides matching TRBD1. Trimming took 5 bases from V and 3 from J; bases not matched to a gene: 4. This CDR3 has 14 amino acids. Germline V CDR1 and CDR2: SGHVS, FQNEAQ. The DNA for the CDR3 is TGTGCCAGCAGCGTAGACAGGGGGGACACTGAAGCTTTCTTT. Protein product: CASSVDRGDTEAFF.

The CDR3 protein is CASSLRREKRNEQFF. The CDR3 DNA sequence: TGTGCCAGCAGTTTAAGGAGGGAGAAACGCAATGAGCAGTTCTTC. V gene TRBV27 combines with J gene TRBJ2-1; TRBD2 might be the D (6 bases). Germline CDR1 and CDR2: MNHEY and SMNVEV (reference sequence). The CDR3 covers 15 residues. V lost 2 bases, J lost 6 bases, and 14 bases lay in between.

The rearrangement joins TRBV11-2 to TRBJ2-7; the D gene is possibly TRBD1 (7 bases). Trimming shortened V by 5 bases and J by 3 bases, and 14 bases separated the two germline ends. The CDR3 loop spans 14 amino acids. Per germline, CDR1 SGHAT and CDR2 FQNNGV. The CDR3 is CASSVGQDYYEQYF. The CDR3 DNA follows: TGTGCCAGCAGCGTTGGACAGGACTACTACGAGCAGTACTTC.

V and J are TRBV19 and TRBJ1-2; TRBD1 might be the D (5 bases). The CDR3 sequence is 16 residues long. Trimming took 5 bases from V and 2 from J, leaving 18 bases between them. From germline, CDR1 is LNHDA and CDR2 SQIVND (reference sequence). The CDR3 region has the DNA TGTGCCAGTAGTGTATCCTCCAGGGTAGGGAACTATGGCTACACCTTC. Amino acids: CASSVSSRVGNYGYTF.

The chain couples TRBV5-1 to TRBJ2-7; 7 bases agree with TRBD1. The CDR3 covers 14 residues. CDR1 is SGHRS, CDR2 YFSETQ, per germline. The J segment lost 4 bases and the V segment lost 7 bases, leaving 11 bases of the junction unmatched. As DNA, the CDR3 is TGCGCCAGCCGAAGGACAGGAACTTCTTACGAGCAGTACTTC. Encoded protein: CASRRTGTSYEQYF.

The gene calls are TRBV29-1 and TRBJ1-3; unclear D gene. CDR1 and CDR2 from the germline V gene are SQVTM and ANQGSEA. The CDR3 sequence is 14 residues long. The V end lost 5 bases, the J end lost 3 bases, and 14 bases lay between the germline ends. CDR3 nucleotides: TGCAGCGTTCATCCGGGAGGTTATGGAAACACCATATATTTT. It is translated as CSVHPGGYGNTIYF.

CDR3 bases: TGTGCCAGCAGTTCTACCTCTGGAAACACCATATATTTT. It codes for CASSSTSGNTIYF. V is TRBV6-5 and J is TRBJ1-3; unclear D gene. Trimming removed 4 bases at V and 0 bases at J, with 4 bases between. The germline gives CDR1 MNHEY, CDR2 SVGAGI. The CDR3 sequence is 13 residues long.